Described below is a single T cell receptor beta chain sequence and its context. This table comes from immunoSEQ multiplex PCR, and its TCRdb copy is limited to in-frame clones, with some not included. The data hold more than 30,000 clones, with approximately 91% observed a single time. The sample is drawn from a study of T cells in localized non-small cell lung cancer. The V end lost 2 bases, the J end lost 11 bases, and 15 bases lay between the germline ends. Germline CDR1 is ENHRY and CDR2 is SYGVKD. This CDR3 contains 13 residues. The chain uses TRBV10-3 and TRBJ1-1, with D perhaps matching TRBD1 (6 bases). This receptor was identified in a woman between 35 and 70 years old with stage III lung adenocarcinoma. The sample consisted of peripheral blood mononuclear cells, taken before any cancer treatment. CDR3 DNA sequence: TGTGCCATCAGTGAGGAGGCGGACAGTCTGGCTTTCTTT. This codes for CAISEEADSLAFF.